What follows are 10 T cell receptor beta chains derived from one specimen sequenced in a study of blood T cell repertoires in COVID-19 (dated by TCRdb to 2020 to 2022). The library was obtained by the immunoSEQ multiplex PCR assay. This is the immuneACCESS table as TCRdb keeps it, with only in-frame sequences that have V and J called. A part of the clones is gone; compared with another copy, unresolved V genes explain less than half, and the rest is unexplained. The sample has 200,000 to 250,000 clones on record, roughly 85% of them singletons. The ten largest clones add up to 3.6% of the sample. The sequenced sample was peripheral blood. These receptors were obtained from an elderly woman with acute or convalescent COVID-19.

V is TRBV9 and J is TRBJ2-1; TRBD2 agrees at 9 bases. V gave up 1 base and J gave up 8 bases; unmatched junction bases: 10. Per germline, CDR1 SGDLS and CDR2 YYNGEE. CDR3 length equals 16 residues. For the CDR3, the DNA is TGTGCCAGCAGCGTACTGTGGCGGGGGGGGCCCCATGAGCAGTTCTTC. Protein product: CASSVLWRGGPHEQFF.

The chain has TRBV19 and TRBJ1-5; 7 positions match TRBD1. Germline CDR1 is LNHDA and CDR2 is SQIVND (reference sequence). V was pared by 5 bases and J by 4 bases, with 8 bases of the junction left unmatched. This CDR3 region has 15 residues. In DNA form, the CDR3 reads TGTGCCAGTAGTGGTGGGGACAGAGGGAATCAGCCCCAGCATTTT. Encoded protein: CASSGGDRGNQPQHF.

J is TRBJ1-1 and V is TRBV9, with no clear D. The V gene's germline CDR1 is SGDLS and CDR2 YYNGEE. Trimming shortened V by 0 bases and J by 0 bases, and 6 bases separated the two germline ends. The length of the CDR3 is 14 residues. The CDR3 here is CASSVAQVNTEAFF. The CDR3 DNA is TGTGCCAGCAGCGTAGCGCAGGTGAACACTGAAGCTTTCTTT.

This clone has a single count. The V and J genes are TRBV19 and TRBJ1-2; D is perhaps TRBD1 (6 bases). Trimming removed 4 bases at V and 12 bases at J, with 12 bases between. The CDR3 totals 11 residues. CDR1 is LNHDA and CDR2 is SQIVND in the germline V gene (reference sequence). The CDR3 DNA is TGTGCCAGTAGTAGGGACAATAGGAACACCTTC. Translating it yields CASSRDNRNTF.

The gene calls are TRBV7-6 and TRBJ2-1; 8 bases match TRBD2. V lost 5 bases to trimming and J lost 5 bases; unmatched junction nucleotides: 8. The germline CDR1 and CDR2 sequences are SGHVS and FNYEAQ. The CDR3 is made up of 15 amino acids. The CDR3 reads CASSPGGAPNNEQFF. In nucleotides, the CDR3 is TGTGCCAGCAGCCCGGGGGGGGCTCCCAACAATGAGCAGTTCTTC.

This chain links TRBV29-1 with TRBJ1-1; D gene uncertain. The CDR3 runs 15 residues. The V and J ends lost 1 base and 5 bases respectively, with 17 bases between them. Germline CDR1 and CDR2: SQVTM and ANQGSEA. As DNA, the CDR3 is TGCAGCGTTGAAGCCGAGGCCGGGGTTAAGACTGAAGCTTTCTTT. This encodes CSVEAEAGVKTEAFF.

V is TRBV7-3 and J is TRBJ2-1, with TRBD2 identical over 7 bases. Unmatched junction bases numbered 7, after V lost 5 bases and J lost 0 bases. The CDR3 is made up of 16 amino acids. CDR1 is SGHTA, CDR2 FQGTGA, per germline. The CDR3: CASSPQAGSSYNEQFF. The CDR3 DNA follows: TGTGCCAGCAGCCCTCAAGCGGGGAGCTCCTACAATGAGCAGTTCTTC.

CDR3 region: CASSLGTRGETQYF. CDR3 DNA sequence: TGTGCCAGCAGCTTAGGGACTAGAGGAGAGACCCAGTACTTC. V and J are TRBV11-1 and TRBJ2-5, with 7 nucleotides matching TRBD2. J lost 4 bases, V lost 1 base, and 3 bases had no gene match. The CDR3 loop spans 14 amino acids. Germline lookup yields CDR1 SGHAT and CDR2 FQDESV (reference sequence).

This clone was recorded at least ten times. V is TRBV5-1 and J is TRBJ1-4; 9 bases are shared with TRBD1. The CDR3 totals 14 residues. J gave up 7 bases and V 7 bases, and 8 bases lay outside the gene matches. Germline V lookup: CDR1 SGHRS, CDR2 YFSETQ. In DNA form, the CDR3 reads TGCGCCAGCGCGACCGGGGACAGGGCTGAAAAACTGTTTTTT. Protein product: CASATGDRAEKLFF.

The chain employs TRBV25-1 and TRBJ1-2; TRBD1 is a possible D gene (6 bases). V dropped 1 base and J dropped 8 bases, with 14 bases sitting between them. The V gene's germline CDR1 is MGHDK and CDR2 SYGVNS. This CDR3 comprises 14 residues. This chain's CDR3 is CASSELGSGEGYTF. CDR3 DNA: TGTGCCAGCAGTGAATTGGGTTCAGGGGAAGGCTACACCTTC.